Shown below are 22 T cell receptor beta chains from a single sample sequenced in a study of STAT5B mutations in CD4+ large granular lymphocyte leukemia. Produced via immunoSEQ multiplex PCR; TCRdb's table is partial and in-frame only. The sample lists about 28,000 clones; more than 65% were seen once. Sequencing was done on a sample of CD4+ T cells from blood buffy coats. These TCRs come from a human donor in good health.

This clone was found once. The chain employs TRBV2 and TRBJ1-4; 9 nucleotides align to TRBD1. Germline trimming cut 0 bases from V and 8 bases from J; bases unmatched to any gene: 7. Germline CDR1 SNHLY, CDR2 FYNNEI. The CDR3 totals 16 residues. For the CDR3, the DNA is TGTGCCAGCAGTGAAGCGTCTACAGGGGGCTACGAAAAACTGTTTTTT. It yields the protein CASSEASTGGYEKLFF.

This chain joins TRBV18 and TRBJ2-7, with TRBD1 matching 9 bases. V shed 6 bases and J 7 bases; nucleotides not matched to a gene: 10. CDR1 and CDR2 (germline): KGHSH, LQKENI. This CDR3 comprises 14 residues. The CDR3 region is CASSPGQGGLEQYF. The CDR3 DNA reads as TGTGCCAGCTCCCCGGGACAGGGAGGACTAGAGCAGTACTTC. Drawing the rest from reference TRBV18 and TRBJ2-7, the complete variable domain is NAGVMQNPRHLVRRRGQEARLRCSPMKGHSHVYWYRQLPEEGLKFMVYLQKENIIDESGMPKERFSAEFPKEGPSILRIQQVVRGDSAAYFCASSPGQGGLEQYFGPGTRLTVT.

A single count supports this clone. J is TRBJ2-5 and V is TRBV5-1; D is unclear. This CDR3 has 13 amino acids. V was shortened by 4 bases and J by 3 bases, with 10 bases between the two germline ends. Looked up from germline, CDR1 is SGHRS and CDR2 is YFSETQ. The CDR3 DNA reads as TGCGCCAGCAGCCCAAGAAATAAAGAGACCCAGTACTTC. This encodes CASSPRNKETQYF.

In this sample, this clone turned up once. The V and J genes are TRBV5-1 and TRBJ1-3, with TRBD1 as a possible D gene (6 bases). The V end was cut by 6 bases, the J end by 4 bases, with 11 bases between. The CDR3 is 13 amino acids. Germline CDR1 and CDR2: SGHRS and YFSETQ. The CDR3 nucleotides are TGCGCCAGCAAGGAGGGGGACGGAAACACCATATATTTT. Its protein product is CASKEGDGNTIYF.

The rearrangement links TRBV7-9 to TRBJ1-1; TRBD1 might be the D (6 bases). There are 13 residues in the CDR3. Trimming took off 4 bases at V and 1 base at J, with 7 bases between the two ends. Germline V gene data show CDR1 as SEHNR and CDR2 as FQNEAQ (reference sequence). The CDR3 coding sequence is TGTGCCAGCAGCTCACAGGGGAACACTGAAGCTTTCTTT. This sequence encodes CASSSQGNTEAFF.

V is TRBV5-4 and J is TRBJ2-1; 8 bases align to TRBD2. The CDR3 consists of 16 residues. Germline V gene data show CDR1 as SGHNT and CDR2 as YYREEE (reference sequence). The V and J ends lost 2 bases and 1 base, in that order; junction bases with no gene match: 5. CDR3 residues: CASSLNSGESYNEQFF. The CDR3 DNA sequence: TGTGCCAGCAGCTTAAATAGCGGGGAGTCCTACAATGAGCAGTTCTTC. The full variable domain, in which reference TRBV5-4 and TRBJ2-1 provide the parts outside the CDR3, is ETGVTQSPTHLIKTRGQQVTLRCSSQSGHNTVSWYQQALGQGPQFIFQYYREEENGRGNFPPRFSGLQFPNYSSELNVNALELDDSALYLCASSLNSGESYNEQFFGPGTRLTVL.

The chain has TRBV18 and TRBJ2-2; 8 bases map to TRBD1. The CDR3 length is 14 residues. From germline, CDR1 is KGHSH and CDR2 LQKENI. With 2 bases clipped from V and 6 bases from J, the junction kept 2 bases outside the gene matches. The CDR3 protein is CASSPDRGAGELFF. CDR3 DNA: TGTGCCAGCTCACCAGACAGGGGAGCCGGGGAGCTGTTTTTT.

V and J are TRBV7-9 and TRBJ2-2; possibly TRBD1 for D (6 bases). V was trimmed by 0 bases and J by 3 bases, leaving 11 bases between them. Germline CDR1 and CDR2: SEHNR and FQNEAQ (reference sequence). The CDR3 contains 16 residues. The CDR3 loop is CASSLAGAPDTGELFF. The CDR3 nucleotides are TGTGCCAGCAGCTTAGCGGGGGCCCCCGACACCGGGGAGCTGTTTTTT. Complete variable domain (other parts from reference TRBV7-9 and TRBJ2-2): DTGVSQNPRHKITKRGQNVTFRCDPISEHNRLYWYRQTLGQGPEFLTYFQNEAQLEKSRLLSDRFSAERPKGSFSTLEIQRTEQGDSAMYLCASSLAGAPDTGELFFGEGSRLTVL.

The J gene is TRBJ1-2, the V gene TRBV10-3, with TRBD1 identical over 9 bases. With 6 bases clipped from V and 4 bases from J, the junction kept 6 bases outside the gene matches. The germline V gene has CDR1 ENHRY and CDR2 SYGVKD. The CDR3 loop spans 14 amino acids. CDR3 DNA sequence: TGTGCCATCAGCGGGGACAGGGACCGCTATGGCTACACCTTC. Translating gives CAISGDRDRYGYTF.

This chain joins TRBV10-3 and TRBJ2-1; 10 nucleotides align to TRBD1. V shed 7 bases and J 8 bases; nucleotides not matched to a gene: 5. CDR1 is ENHRY and CDR2 is SYGVKD in the germline V gene. The CDR3 has 13 residues. CDR3 in amino acids: CAIIPDRGDEQFF. The CDR3 DNA follows: TGTGCCATCATTCCGGACAGGGGGGATGAGCAGTTCTTC.

In DNA, the CDR3 is TGTGCCAGCAGCTTGACAGAGAACTATGGCTACACCTTC. Amino acid sequence: CASSLTENYGYTF. The rearrangement uses TRBV5-4 and TRBJ1-2; no clear D. Germline CDR1 reads SGHNT; CDR2 reads YYREEE (reference sequence). The CDR3 loop spans 13 amino acids. V lost 1 base, J lost 2 bases, and 6 bases lay in between.

The DNA for the CDR3 is TGTGCCAGCAGCGTAGTTTCTAACTTAGATACGCAGTATTTT. It encodes CASSVVSNLDTQYF. The chain carries TRBV9 and TRBJ2-3; D is undetermined. Germline V gene lookup returns CDR1 SGDLS and CDR2 YYNGEE. This CDR3 spans 14 amino acids. The germline V and J ends were trimmed by 0 bases and 5 bases, with 10 bases remaining between them.

The chain combines TRBV6-5 with TRBJ2-5, with TRBD2 identical over 12 bases. With V trimmed by 0 bases and J by 4 bases, 3 bases remained unmatched. The CDR3 totals 16 residues. CDR1 and CDR2 from the germline V gene are MNHEY and SVGAGI. This CDR3 reads CASSYSLAGGLETQYF. The CDR3 DNA follows: TGTGCCAGCAGTTACTCGCTAGCGGGGGGGCTAGAGACCCAGTACTTC.

The rearrangement links TRBV6-5 to TRBJ1-1, with a weak D call TRBD1 (5 bases). CDR1 and CDR2 from the germline V gene are MNHEY and SVGAGI. The V end was cut by 6 bases, the J end by 4 bases, with 15 bases between. CDR3 size: 14 residues. The CDR3, as DNA: TGTGCCAGCAGGGTCGGGGGATCGGGCACTGAAGCTTTCTTT. Its translation: CASRVGGSGTEAFF.

This clone occurred a few times. The CDR3 nucleotides are TGCGCCAGCAGCTTGGAACTTAATTCACCCCTCCACTTT. Translation: CASSLELNSPLHF. The V gene is TRBV5-1, the J gene TRBJ1-6; D ambiguous. In germline, CDR1 is SGHRS, CDR2 YFSETQ. V shed 0 bases and J shed 6 bases, with 4 bases lying between them. This CDR3 region has 13 residues.

This chain uses TRBV6-5 with TRBJ1-1; no firm D call. Germline V lookup: CDR1 MNHEY, CDR2 SVGAGI. CDR3 length: 15 residues. V was clipped by 0 bases and J by 0 bases, with 8 bases between them. The CDR3 sequence: CASSYSWAMNTEAFF. The DNA for the CDR3 is TGTGCCAGCAGTTACTCCTGGGCGATGAACACTGAAGCTTTCTTT.

Comment on this clone: Other DNA variants within this sample encode the same CDR3. V gene TRBV6-5 combines with J gene TRBJ2-3; unclear D gene. Germline V lookup: CDR1 MNHEY, CDR2 SVGAGI. The CDR3 contains 15 residues. With 2 bases removed from V and 2 bases from J, the gap between germline ends came to 11 bases. This chain's CDR3 is CASSYGGPSTDTQYF. CDR3 DNA sequence: TGTGCCAGCAGTTACGGCGGTCCCTCCACAGATACGCAGTATTTT.

The rearrangement uses TRBV7-6 and TRBJ2-7, with 10 bases that match TRBD2. CDR3 length: 17 residues. V gave up 5 bases and J gave up 4 bases; unmatched junction bases: 14. Germline loops: CDR1 SGHVS, CDR2 FNYEAQ. Written as DNA, the CDR3 is TGTGCCAGCAGCCGACTCTCCCGGGGAGCGGGGGGGTACGAGCAGTACTTC. Protein: CASSRLSRGAGGYEQYF.

V gene TRBV5-1 combines with J gene TRBJ2-4; tentatively, D is TRBD1 (6 bases). The CDR3 totals 17 residues. Germline CDR1 reads SGHRS; CDR2 reads YFSETQ. V was shortened by 7 bases and J by 0 bases, with 20 bases between the two germline ends. CDR3: CASDHLKDSLAKNIQYF. The CDR3 nucleotides read TGCGCCAGCGACCATCTAAAGGACAGTCTAGCCAAAAACATTCAGTACTTC.

The V call is TRBV9, the J call TRBJ2-2; D is unclear. The CDR3 spans 16 residues. V shed 0 bases and J shed 0 bases, with 9 bases lying between them. Germline CDR1 SGDLS, CDR2 YYNGEE. CDR3 DNA: TGTGCCAGCAGCGTAGGGAGCCGGTCGAACACCGGGGAGCTGTTTTTT. It is translated as CASSVGSRSNTGELFF.

The genes are TRBV2 and TRBJ1-5, with 8 nucleotides matching TRBD1. Looked up from germline, CDR1 is SNHLY and CDR2 is FYNNEI. This CDR3 region has 14 residues. Unmatched junction bases numbered 4, after V lost 6 bases and J lost 3 bases. DNA of the CDR3: TGTGCCAGCAGAGGGACAGGACACAATCAGCCCCAGCATTTT. As protein: CASRGTGHNQPQHF.

V gene TRBV7-6 combines with J gene TRBJ2-7; 9 bases are a match to TRBD1. The J segment lost 3 bases and the V segment lost 5 bases, leaving 5 bases of the junction unmatched. This CDR3 is 14 amino acids long. CDR1 SGHVS and CDR2 FNYEAQ come from the germline V gene. The CDR3 DNA is TGTGCCAGCAGCCCCCGACAGGGGGGCTACGAGCAGTACTTC. This encodes CASSPRQGGYEQYF.